This TCR beta chain was captured by sequencing in a study of cytomegalovirus exposure and HLA in healthy donors. The PCR contained 60 Vbeta and 13 Jbeta primers. Profiling relied on immunoSEQ multiplex PCR, and the TCRdb table lists in-frame clones only, not all of them. The profile covers about 130,000 clones, with around 67% appearing a single time and 2% to 2.5% taken by the ten largest. Notes on the study in general: Immune exposure data for these donors was limited to CMV serostatus. Associated with HLA alleles at 0.05 false discovery rate in a later analysis were approximately 17,000 TCR beta sequences. One variant, a missense change in DCLRE1C, was linked in a later analysis to TCR beta V- and J-gene trimming.

CDR3 length: 15 residues. CDR1 is SQVTM and CDR2 is ANQGSEA in the germline V gene. The V end lost 6 bases, the J end lost 4 bases, and 19 bases lay between the germline ends. About this clone itself: Its antigen is not identified.

The rearrangement joins TRBV29-1 to TRBJ2-1; TRBD2 is a possible D gene (6 bases). The sequenced sample consisted of PBMCs. The TCR sequence derives from a middle-aged woman in good health and CMV-seropositive. CDR3 bases: TGCAGCGTCCTGAAAGGGACTGCCGGATACAATGAGCAGTTCTTC. This gives the protein CSVLKGTAGYNEQFF.